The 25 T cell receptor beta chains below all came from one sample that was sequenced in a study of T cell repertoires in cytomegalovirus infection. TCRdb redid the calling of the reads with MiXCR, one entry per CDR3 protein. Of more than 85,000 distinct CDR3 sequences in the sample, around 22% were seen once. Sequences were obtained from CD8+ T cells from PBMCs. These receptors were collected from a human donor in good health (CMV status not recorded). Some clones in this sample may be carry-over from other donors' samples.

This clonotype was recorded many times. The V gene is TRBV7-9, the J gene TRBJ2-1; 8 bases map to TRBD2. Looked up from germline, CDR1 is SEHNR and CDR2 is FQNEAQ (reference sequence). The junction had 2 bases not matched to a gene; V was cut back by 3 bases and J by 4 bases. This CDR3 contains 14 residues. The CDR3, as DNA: TGTGCCAGCAGCTTTGGCGGGGGGTACAATGAGCAGTTCTTC. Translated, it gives CASSFGGGYNEQFF.

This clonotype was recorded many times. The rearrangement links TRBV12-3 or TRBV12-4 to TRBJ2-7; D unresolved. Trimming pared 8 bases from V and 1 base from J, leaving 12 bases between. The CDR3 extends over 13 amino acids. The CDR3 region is CASCPGFSYEQYF. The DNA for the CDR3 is TGTGCCAGCTGCCCTGGGTTTTCCTACGAGCAGTACTTC.

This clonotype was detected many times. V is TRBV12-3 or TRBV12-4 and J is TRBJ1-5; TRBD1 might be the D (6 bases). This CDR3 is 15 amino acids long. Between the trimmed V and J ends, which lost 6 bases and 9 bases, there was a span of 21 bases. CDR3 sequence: CASSSFGQPGRPQHF. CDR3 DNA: TGTGCCAGCAGCTCTTTCGGACAGCCGGGGCGGCCCCAGCATTTT.

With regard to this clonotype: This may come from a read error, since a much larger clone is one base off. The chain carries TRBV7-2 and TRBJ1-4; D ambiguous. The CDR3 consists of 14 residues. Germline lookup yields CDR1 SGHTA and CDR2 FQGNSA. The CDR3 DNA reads TGTGACAGCAGCCCAGAGGTTTACGGTCGAAAACTGTTTTTT. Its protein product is CDSSPEVYGRKLFF.

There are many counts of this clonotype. The CDR3 nucleotides are TGTGCCAGCAGCTTAATCGACATGTCAGGTCAGCCCCAGCATTTT. Translated, it gives CASSLIDMSGQPQHF. This sequence joins TRBV7-2 and TRBJ1-5, with no clear D. With 2 bases removed from V and 6 bases from J, the gap between germline ends came to 14 bases. This CDR3 region has 15 residues. The germline V gene encodes CDR1 SGHTA and CDR2 FQGNSA.

CDR3 sequence reads: CASSSGTSGGAIDTQYF. CDR3 sequence (DNA): TGTGCCAGCAGCTCCGGGACTAGCGGGGGGGCCATTGATACGCAGTATTTT. The V gene is TRBV7-3, the J gene TRBJ2-3; 16 bases line up with TRBD2. The germline CDR1 and CDR2 sequences are SGHTA and FQGTGA. The CDR3 has 17 amino acids. V was pared by 4 bases and J by 6 bases, with 7 bases of the junction left unmatched.

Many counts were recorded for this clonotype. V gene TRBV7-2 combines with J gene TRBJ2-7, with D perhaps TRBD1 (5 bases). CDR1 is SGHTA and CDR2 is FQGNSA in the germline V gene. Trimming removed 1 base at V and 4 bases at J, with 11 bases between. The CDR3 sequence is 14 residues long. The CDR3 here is CASSLDDSFYEQYF. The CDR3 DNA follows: TGTGCCAGCAGCTTAGACGACAGCTTTTACGAGCAGTACTTC.

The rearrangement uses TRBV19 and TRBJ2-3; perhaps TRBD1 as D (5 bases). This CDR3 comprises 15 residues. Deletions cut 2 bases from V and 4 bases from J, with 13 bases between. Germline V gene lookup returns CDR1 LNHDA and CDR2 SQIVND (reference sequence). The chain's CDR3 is CASSIKPHRSDTQYF. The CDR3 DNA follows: TGTGCCAGTAGTATAAAACCACACAGGTCAGATACGCAGTATTTT.

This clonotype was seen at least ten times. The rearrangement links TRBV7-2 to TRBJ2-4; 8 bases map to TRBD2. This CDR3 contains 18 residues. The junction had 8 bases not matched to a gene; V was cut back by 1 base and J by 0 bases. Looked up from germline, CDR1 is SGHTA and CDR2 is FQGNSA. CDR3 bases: TGTGCCAGCAGCTTAGGTGATCGGGGGGGATTAGCCAAAAACATTCAGTACTTC. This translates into CASSLGDRGGLAKNIQYF.

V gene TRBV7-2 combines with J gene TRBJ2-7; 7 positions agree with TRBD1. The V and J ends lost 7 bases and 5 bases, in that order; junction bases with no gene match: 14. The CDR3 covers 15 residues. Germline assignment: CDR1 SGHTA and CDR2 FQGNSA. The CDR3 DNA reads TGTGCCAGCACCCCCCTCCTGGACAGGCCCCACGAGCAGTACTTC. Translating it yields CASTPLLDRPHEQYF.

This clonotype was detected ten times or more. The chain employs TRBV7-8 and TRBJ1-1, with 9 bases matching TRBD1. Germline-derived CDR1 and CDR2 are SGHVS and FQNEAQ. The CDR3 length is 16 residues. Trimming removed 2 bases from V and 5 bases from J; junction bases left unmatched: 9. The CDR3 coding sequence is TGTGCCAGCAGCTTAACAATGGGACAGGGCAGTACTGAAGCTTTCTTT. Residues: CASSLTMGQGSTEAFF.

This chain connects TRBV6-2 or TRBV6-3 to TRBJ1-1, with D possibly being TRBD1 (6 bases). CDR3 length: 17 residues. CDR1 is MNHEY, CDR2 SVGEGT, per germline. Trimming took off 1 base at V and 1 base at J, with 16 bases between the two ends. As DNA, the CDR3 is TGTGCCAGCAGTTACTTGCCCGCGGGACATAAGAACACTGAAGCTTTCTTT. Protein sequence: CASSYLPAGHKNTEAFF.

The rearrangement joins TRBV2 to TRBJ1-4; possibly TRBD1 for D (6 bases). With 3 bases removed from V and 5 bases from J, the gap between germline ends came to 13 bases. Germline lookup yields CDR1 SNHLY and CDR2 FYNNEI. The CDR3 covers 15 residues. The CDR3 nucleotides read TGTGCCAGCAGTGAGTGGACAGACCAGAATGAAAAACTGTTTTTT. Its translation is CASSEWTDQNEKLFF.

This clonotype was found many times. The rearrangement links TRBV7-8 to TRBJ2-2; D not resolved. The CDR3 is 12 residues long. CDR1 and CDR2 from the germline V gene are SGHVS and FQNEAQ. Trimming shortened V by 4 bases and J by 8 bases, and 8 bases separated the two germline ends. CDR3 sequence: CASSWVGGELFF. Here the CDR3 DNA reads TGTGCCAGCAGCTGGGTTGGGGGGGAGCTGTTTTTT. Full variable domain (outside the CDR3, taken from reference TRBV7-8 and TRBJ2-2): GAGVSQSPRYKVAKRGQDVALRCDPISGHVSLFWYQQALGQGPEFLTYFQNEAQLDKSGLPSDRFFAERPEGSVSTLKIQRTQQEDSAVYLCASSWVGGELFFGEGSRLTVL.

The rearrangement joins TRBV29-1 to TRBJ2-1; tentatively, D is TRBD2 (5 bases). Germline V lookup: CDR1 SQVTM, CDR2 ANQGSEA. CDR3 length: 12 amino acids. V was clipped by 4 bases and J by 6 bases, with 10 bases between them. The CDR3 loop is CSVVRLFNEQFF. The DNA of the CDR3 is TGCAGCGTTGTGAGACTATTCAATGAGCAGTTCTTC.

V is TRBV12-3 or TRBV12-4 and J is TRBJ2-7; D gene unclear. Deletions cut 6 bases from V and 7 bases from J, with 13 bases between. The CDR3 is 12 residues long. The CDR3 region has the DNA TGTGCCAGCAGCCCCTCCCCCTGGGAGCAGTACTTC. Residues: CASSPSPWEQYF.

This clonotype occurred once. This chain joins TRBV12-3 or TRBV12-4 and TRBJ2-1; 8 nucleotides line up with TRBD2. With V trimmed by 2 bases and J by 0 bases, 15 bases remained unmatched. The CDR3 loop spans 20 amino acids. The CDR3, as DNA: TGTGCCAGCAGTTTAAGGGCCACAAAGCGGGAGTTACCCTCCTACAATGAGCAGTTCTTC. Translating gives CASSLRATKRELPSYNEQFF.

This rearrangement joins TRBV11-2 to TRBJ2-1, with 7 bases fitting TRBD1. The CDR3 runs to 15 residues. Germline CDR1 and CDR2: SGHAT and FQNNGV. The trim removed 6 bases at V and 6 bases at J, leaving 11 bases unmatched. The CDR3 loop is CASSRSVQGPNEQFF. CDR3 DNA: TGTGCCAGCAGTCGGTCGGTACAGGGGCCCAATGAGCAGTTCTTC.

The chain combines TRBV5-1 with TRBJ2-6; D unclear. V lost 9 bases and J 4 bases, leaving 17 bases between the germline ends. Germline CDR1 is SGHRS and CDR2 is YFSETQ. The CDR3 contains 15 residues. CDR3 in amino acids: CATAVGSGGANVLTF. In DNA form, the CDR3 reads TGCGCCACGGCAGTTGGTTCAGGCGGGGCCAACGTCCTGACTTTC.

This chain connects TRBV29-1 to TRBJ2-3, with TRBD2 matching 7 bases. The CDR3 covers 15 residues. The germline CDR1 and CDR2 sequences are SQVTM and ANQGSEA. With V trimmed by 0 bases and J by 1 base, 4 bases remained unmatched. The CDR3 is CSVEDRGDGTDTQYF. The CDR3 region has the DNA TGCAGCGTTGAAGACCGGGGGGATGGCACAGATACGCAGTATTTT.

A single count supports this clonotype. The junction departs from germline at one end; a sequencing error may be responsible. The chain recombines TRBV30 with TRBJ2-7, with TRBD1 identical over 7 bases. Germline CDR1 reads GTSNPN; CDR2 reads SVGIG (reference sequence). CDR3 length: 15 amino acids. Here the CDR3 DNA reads TGTGCCTGCTCCGGGACAGTGGGCATTCTGTACGAGCATTACTTC. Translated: CACSGTVGILYEHYF.

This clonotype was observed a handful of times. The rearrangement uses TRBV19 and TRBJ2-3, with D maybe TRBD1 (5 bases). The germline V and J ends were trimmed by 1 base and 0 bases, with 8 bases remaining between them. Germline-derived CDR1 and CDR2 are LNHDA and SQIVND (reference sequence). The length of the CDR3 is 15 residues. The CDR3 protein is CASSIVGVSTDTQYF. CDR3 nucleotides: TGTGCCAGTAGTATAGTAGGGGTTAGCACAGATACGCAGTATTTT.

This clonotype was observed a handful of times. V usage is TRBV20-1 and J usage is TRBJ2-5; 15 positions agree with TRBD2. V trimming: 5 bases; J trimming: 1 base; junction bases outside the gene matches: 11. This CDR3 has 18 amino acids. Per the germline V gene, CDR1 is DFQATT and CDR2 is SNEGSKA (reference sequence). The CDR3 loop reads CSAANGLAGGTPQETQYF. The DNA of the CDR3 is TGCAGTGCTGCTAATGGACTAGCGGGAGGGACCCCCCAAGAGACCCAGTACTTC.

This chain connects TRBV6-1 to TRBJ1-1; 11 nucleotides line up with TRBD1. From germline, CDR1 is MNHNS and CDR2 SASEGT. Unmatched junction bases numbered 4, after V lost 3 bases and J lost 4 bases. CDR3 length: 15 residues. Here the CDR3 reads CASSEGQGVITEAFF. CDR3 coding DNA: TGTGCCAGCAGTGAGGGACAGGGGGTAATCACTGAAGCTTTCTTT.

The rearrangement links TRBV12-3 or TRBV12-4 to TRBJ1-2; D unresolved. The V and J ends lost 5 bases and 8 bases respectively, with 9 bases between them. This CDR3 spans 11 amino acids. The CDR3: CASSTGLGYTF. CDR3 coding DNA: TGTGCCAGCAGTACCGGTCTCGGCTACACCTTC.